The clone carrying this TCR beta chain came up once. Its antigen is unknown. This entry comes from a study of long-term antiretroviral therapy in people with HIV. Findings and limits, study-wide: ART adherence, viral resistance and therapy changes went unrecorded.

Investigators performed immunoSEQ version v3.0 at survey level. Target depth was roughly 35,000-55,000 T-cell genomes per sample. Sequenced by immunoSEQ multiplex PCR; TCRdb stores in-frame clones only, minus some. The table includes 15,000 or so clones, approximately 80% detected once. Here the sequenced sample was unsorted PBMCs, taken 0.5 years before starting antiretroviral therapy. The sequence derives from a middle-aged woman with HIV.

CDR3 sequence (DNA): TGTGCCAGCAGCCCCCGCCCCCACAGGGTAGCTAACTATGGCTACACCTTC. This sequence encodes CASSPRPHRVANYGYTF. The chain employs TRBV5-7 and TRBJ1-2, with a tentative D call TRBD1 (6 bases). TRBV5-7 is annotated as an ORF whose role is uncertain. The CDR3 runs to 17 residues. V lost 4 bases and J lost 0, with 19 bases in between.